This T cell receptor (beta chain) originates from a study of cytotoxic CD8 clonotypes in ibrutinib-treated CLL. Points from the study as a whole: Baseline values of clonality outstripped age-matched healthy donors and followed circulating CD8+ T-cell counts.

With 4 bases removed from V and 10 bases from J, the gap between germline ends came to 20 bases. Germline V gives CDR1 SGHTA, CDR2 FQGNSA. This CDR3 comprises 15 residues. This clone was seen once. No antigen is known for it. Profiling relied on immunoSEQ multiplex PCR, and the TCRdb table lists in-frame clones only, not all of them. This table has 60,000 to 65,000 clones, 45% to 65% appearing once. This chain links TRBV7-2 with TRBJ2-1; D possibly uses TRBD1 or TRBD2 (5 bases each). Sequencing was performed on PBMCs, taken after 12 months of ibrutinib treatment. The source of this sequence is a human donor with chronic lymphocytic leukemia. The CDR3 coding sequence is TGTGCCAGCAGCTCCCTAAAATTCCCCGGGGCAGAGCAGTTCTTC. Translation: CASSSLKFPGAEQFF.